The source of this T cell receptor beta chain is a study of blood T cell repertoires in COVID-19 (TCRdb year 2020). Broadly, across the study: The collaborator samples originated in the United States, Italy and Spain and spanned the acute and convalescent phases of COVID-19. A de-identified subject ID, COVID-19 status, age in years and sex were almost always included in the sample metadata. Deeply sampled blood TCRbeta repertoires from subjects exposed to, actively infected with, or recovered from COVID-19 were included in the dataset. A freely available public database, intended as a resource for researchers studying the immune response to SARS-CoV-2, is where the repertoires were released. Where available, HLA class I and class II types were taken from metadata supplied by the sample provider and were not determined by assay-based typing. The material from the prospective study consisted of cDNA or gDNA derived from T cells, B-cell-depleted T cells, or PBMCs. Samples were obtained from the ongoing ImmuneRACE study (first 160 participants) and from over 1,000 subjects provided by 6 global collaborators.

TCRbeta CDR3 regions were amplified from genomic DNA by means of the immunoSEQ Assay, a bias-controlled multiplex PCR. Processing in the source paper ran as follows. Nucleated cell counts per sample were estimated from amplification of reference gene primers within the assay. Sequence reads were collapsed and filtered to measure the absolute abundance of every unique TCRbeta CDR3 rearrangement. Productive Simpson clonality was computed per sample as the square root of Simpson's diversity index over productive rearrangements. Entries here come from immuneACCESS through TCRdb and include only in-frame sequences with V and J called. Some clones fail to appear in such tables; in the studies checked, an unresolved V gene covers under half of the shortfall, and the cause of the remainder is unknown. The V and J calls and clone size come from that table; D and trimming were worked out from the DNA. This sample holds tens of thousands of clones; roughly 87% were observed only once. Clones ranked in the top ten supply less than 6.5% of the sample.

Whole blood was collected in K2EDTA tubes by collaborating institutions according to the institutions' own protocols. For TCRbeta analysis, collaborators shipped samples as frozen whole blood, isolated PBMCs, or DNA extracted from either of those sample types. This clone was observed a few times. Its antigen is unknown. Qualities for individual bases were not recorded, and no much larger clone is one base off. Study-wide findings and limitations: The amount of clinical and demographic metadata varied by source and participant and was provided uncurated.

Source material: peripheral blood. The receptor comes from a man aged 80 or over in a cohort sampled during active COVID-19.

Here the CDR3 is given as CASSLRGGNTIYF. Here is the DNA: TGTGCCAGCAGTCTCAGGGGTGGAAACACCATATATTTT. This chain is built from TRBV5-8 and TRBJ1-3; TRBD1 is possibly the D segment (6 matching bases). The junction shows trimming of 5 bases on V and 3 bases on J, plus 9 bases between the germline ends. CDR1 and CDR2 are drawn from the germline V gene: SGHTS, YDEGEE. CDR3 length: 13 amino acids, cysteine to phenylalanine. Only CDR3 DNA is held: 39 bases, read in frame from base 1.